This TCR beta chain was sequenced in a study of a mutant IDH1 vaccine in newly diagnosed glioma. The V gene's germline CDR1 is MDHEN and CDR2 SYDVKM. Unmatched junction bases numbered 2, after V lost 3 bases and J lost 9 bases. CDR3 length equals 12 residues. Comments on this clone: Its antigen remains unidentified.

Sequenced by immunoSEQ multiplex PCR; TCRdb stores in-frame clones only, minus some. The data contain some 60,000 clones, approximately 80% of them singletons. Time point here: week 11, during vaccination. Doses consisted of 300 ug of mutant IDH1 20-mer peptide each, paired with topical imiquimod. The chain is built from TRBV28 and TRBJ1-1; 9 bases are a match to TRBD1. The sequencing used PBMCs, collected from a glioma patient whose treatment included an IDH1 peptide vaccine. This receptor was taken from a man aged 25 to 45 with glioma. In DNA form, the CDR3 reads TGTGCCAGCAGTTTGGGGACAGGGCAAGCTTTCTTT. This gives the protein CASSLGTGQAFF.